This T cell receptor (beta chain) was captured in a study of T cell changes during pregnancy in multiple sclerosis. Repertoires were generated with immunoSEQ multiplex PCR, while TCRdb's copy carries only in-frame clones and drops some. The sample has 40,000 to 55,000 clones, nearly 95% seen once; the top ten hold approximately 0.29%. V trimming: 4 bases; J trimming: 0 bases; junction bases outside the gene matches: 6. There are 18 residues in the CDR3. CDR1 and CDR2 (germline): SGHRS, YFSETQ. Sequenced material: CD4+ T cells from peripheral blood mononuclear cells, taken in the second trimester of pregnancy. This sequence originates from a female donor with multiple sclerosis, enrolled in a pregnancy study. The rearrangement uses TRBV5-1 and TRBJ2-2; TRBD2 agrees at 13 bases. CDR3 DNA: TGCGCCAGCAGCCAGGGACTAGCGGGGAGCTCGAACACCGGGGAGCTGTTTTTT. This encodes CASSQGLAGSSNTGELFF.